The 27 T cell receptor beta chains in this list originate from one sample, sequenced in a study of blood T cells in healthy people across ages. Combining a sample-barcoded 5' primer with a J-beta primer mix, a second PCR ran for 7 to 11 cycles. TCRdb reprocessed the 5' RACE reads via MiXCR and lists one record per CDR3 protein. In the table there are 950,000 to 1,200,000 distinct CDR3 sequences, about two fifths of which are singletons. Sequenced: blood. These TCRs come from a man younger than 35 in good health.

This chain joins TRBV28 and TRBJ2-4; 12 bases agree with TRBD1. The DNA end is more similar to TRBJ2-7, so the J call may be wrong. CDR3 length: 16 residues. Per germline, CDR1 MDHEN and CDR2 SYDVKM. The CDR3 protein is CASSSRRDRGRDEQYF. The CDR3 region has the DNA TGTGCCAGCAGTTCCCGTAGGGACAGGGGGCGGGACGAGCAGTACTTC.

The chain recombines TRBV5-6 with TRBJ1-5, with D uncertain. The V and J ends lost 2 bases and 7 bases respectively, with 10 bases between them. This CDR3 is 13 amino acids long. Germline CDR1 reads SGHDT; CDR2 reads YYEEEE. Written as DNA, the CDR3 is TGTGCCAGCAGCTTTGGAGTTGGACAGCCCCAGCATTTT. This encodes CASSFGVGQPQHF.

V and J are TRBV4-1 and TRBJ2-1; D is uncertain. The CDR3 is made up of 16 amino acids. CDR1 is MGHRA, CDR2 YSYEKL, per germline. V lost 0 bases and J lost 0, with 9 bases in between. The CDR3 loop is CASSQDPPSSYNEQFF. Written as DNA, the CDR3 is TGCGCCAGCAGCCAAGATCCGCCGAGCTCCTACAATGAGCAGTTCTTC.

V is TRBV6-2 or TRBV6-3 and J is TRBJ1-5; D unclear. Between the trimmed V and J ends, which lost 8 bases and 0 bases, there was a span of 8 bases. The CDR3 sequence is 13 residues long. CDR1 MNHEY and CDR2 SVGEGT come from the germline V gene. CDR3 sequence: CASRPRSNQPQHF. The CDR3 bases are TGTGCCAGCCGTCCGCGTAGCAATCAGCCCCAGCATTTT.

The chain joins TRBV28 to TRBJ2-6; D perhaps matches TRBD1 (7 bases). V lost 6 bases and J lost 1, with 31 bases in between. Looked up from germline, CDR1 is MDHEN and CDR2 is SYDVKM. The CDR3 has 22 residues. Written as DNA, the CDR3 is TGTGCCAGCAGACGAAGCCAGGCGGGACAGTCCTTGACGGGGTCTGGGGCCAACGTCCTGACTTTC. It is translated as CASRRSQAGQSLTGSGANVLTF.

Written as DNA, the CDR3 is TGTGCCAGCAGCCAAGAGAATTACAGGGCCGATGAGCAGTTCTTC. Residues: CASSQENYRADEQFF. The chain joins TRBV3-1 to TRBJ2-1, with D perhaps matching TRBD1 (6 bases). The V and J ends lost 0 bases and 8 bases respectively, with 14 bases between them. The CDR3 has 15 amino acids. Germline V lookup: CDR1 LGHDT, CDR2 YNNKEL (reference sequence).

V and J are TRBV15 and TRBJ2-5; possible D gene TRBD1, 6 bases. Germline assignment: CDR1 LNHNV and CDR2 YYDKDF (reference sequence). With 1 base removed from V and 1 base from J, the gap between germline ends came to 10 bases. The CDR3 is 15 residues long. This CDR3 is CATSRGWDTQETQYF. CDR3 DNA sequence: TGTGCCACCAGCAGAGGATGGGACACCCAAGAGACCCAGTACTTC.

This clonotype was observed many times. This chain links TRBV7-9 with TRBJ1-2, with TRBD1 matching over 7 bases. The CDR3 is 15 amino acids. J was trimmed by 1 base and V by 5 bases; bases with no gene match: 7. From germline, CDR1 is SEHNR and CDR2 FQNEAQ (reference sequence). The CDR3 nucleotides are TGTGCCAGCAGCCCACCGGGACAGAGTAACTATGGCTACACCTTC. Its protein is CASSPPGQSNYGYTF.

J is TRBJ2-1 and V is TRBV28, with D tentatively TRBD1 (6 bases). Germline assignment: CDR1 MDHEN and CDR2 SYDVKM. The CDR3 sequence is 14 residues long. V dropped 6 bases and J dropped 8 bases, with 17 bases sitting between them. The DNA for the CDR3 is TGTGCCAGCAGCCGGGACAACCCTAGGGATGAGCAGTTCTTC. Translated, it gives CASSRDNPRDEQFF.

This clonotype appeared a few times. The gene calls are TRBV6-1 and TRBJ1-2; 7 nucleotides align to TRBD1. The germline V gene encodes CDR1 MNHNS and CDR2 SASEGT. CDR3 size: 14 residues. J was trimmed by 2 bases and V by 4 bases; bases with no gene match: 4. CDR3 in DNA: TGTGCCAGCAGTGTAAGACAGGGCAACTATGGCTACACCTTC. Translated, it gives CASSVRQGNYGYTF.

The rearrangement links TRBV7-9 to TRBJ1-1; tentatively, D is TRBD1 (6 bases). The CDR3 consists of 14 residues. Germline CDR1 and CDR2: SEHNR and FQNEAQ (reference sequence). V gave up 1 base and J gave up 11 bases, with 17 bases separating them. CDR3 nucleotide sequence: TGTGCCAGCAGCTTAGTTGGCAGGGGCGAAGAGGCTTTCTTT. Amino acid sequence: CASSLVGRGEEAFF.

The chain links TRBV29-1 to TRBJ2-1, with D unresolved. Trimming removed 7 bases from V and 0 bases from J, with 10 bases in between. Germline CDR1 reads SQVTM; CDR2 reads ANQGSEA. The CDR3 consists of 13 residues. The CDR3 DNA reads as TGCAGCGCTACAGCTTACTCCTACAATGAGCAGTTCTTC. Its translation is CSATAYSYNEQFF.

The chain employs TRBV4-3 and TRBJ1-5; possibly TRBD1 for D (6 bases). V lost 5 bases to trimming and J lost 7 bases, with 12 bases between them. The CDR3 is 13 residues long. The germline CDR1 and CDR2 sequences are LGHNA and YSLEER. The CDR3 DNA reads TGCGCCAGCAGCGCCAGGGGAGACCAGCCCCAGCATTTT. Amino acids: CASSARGDQPQHF.

This clonotype was observed a few times. J is TRBJ2-1 and V is TRBV7-2; D call uncertain. The V and J ends lost 1 base and 10 bases respectively, with 14 bases between them. There are 14 residues in the CDR3. CDR1 is SGHTA and CDR2 is FQGNSA in the germline V gene. The CDR3, as DNA: TGTGCCAGCAGCTTAGACCAGGTGGTAGGAGAGCAGTTCTTC. Residues: CASSLDQVVGEQFF.

This clonotype came up a few times. The chain carries TRBV14 and TRBJ2-4; possible D gene TRBD1, 5 bases. V was trimmed by 4 bases and J by 0 bases, leaving 19 bases between them. The germline gives CDR1 SGHDN, CDR2 FVKESK. The CDR3 sequence is 18 residues long. The CDR3 nucleotides are TGTGCCAGCAGCCCGGCGGACATCCGAGTTCTAGCCAAAAACATTCAGTACTTC. Protein: CASSPADIRVLAKNIQYF.

Remarks on this clonotype: An end of the junction differs from the germline gene, which may be a read error. The genes are TRBV27 and TRBJ1-6, with D unresolved. The CDR3 consists of 14 residues. In germline, CDR1 is MNHEY, CDR2 SMNVEV (reference sequence). CDR3 bases: TGTGCCAGCAGTTCAGGCTACGTAGATTCACCCCTCCAATTT. Its translation is CASSSGYVDSPLQF.

This clonotype was recorded only once. The J gene is TRBJ1-2, the V gene TRBV10-3, with D tentatively TRBD1 (6 bases). V dropped 3 bases and J dropped 8 bases, with 13 bases sitting between them. This CDR3 comprises 13 residues. CDR1 and CDR2 from the germline V gene are ENHRY and SYGVKD. The CDR3 loop is CAISDEQGGGYTF. In DNA, the CDR3 is TGTGCCATCAGTGATGAACAGGGAGGGGGCTACACCTTC.

The gene calls are TRBV7-9 and TRBJ2-7; D perhaps matches TRBD1 (6 bases). Looked up from germline, CDR1 is SEHNR and CDR2 is FQNEAQ (reference sequence). Deletions cut 5 bases from V and 2 bases from J, with 16 bases between. CDR3 length: 15 residues. The CDR3 region has the DNA TGTGCCAGCAGCCTCGGACAGCAAAGGCCCTACGAGCAGTACTTC. This codes for CASSLGQQRPYEQYF.

In its sample, this clonotype was seen a few times. The gene calls are TRBV21-1 and TRBJ1-2. TRBV21-1 is assigned pseudogene status. This CDR3 is built from 12 residues. The CDR3: CARRPRGYGYTF. The CDR3 bases are TGTGCCAGGAGGCCTCGTGGCTATGGCTACACCTTC.

This clonotype has just a few counts. This chain uses TRBV7-3 with TRBJ2-3, with D hard to call. The germline V gene has CDR1 SGHTA and CDR2 FQGTGA. V lost 1 base to trimming and J lost 2 bases, with 13 bases between them. The CDR3 extends over 16 amino acids. CDR3 sequence (DNA): TGTGCCAGCAGCTTAAGCTCGGCTAGACCCACAGATACGCAGTATTTT. It specifies CASSLSSARPTDTQYF.

The sample holds a few counts of this clonotype. The gene calls are TRBV10-3 and TRBJ2-1; 7 positions agree with TRBD1. The germline V gene has CDR1 ENHRY and CDR2 SYGVKD. This CDR3 is 16 amino acids long. Trimming at V came to 8 bases and at J to 7 bases, leaving 17 bases not matched to a gene. The CDR3 region is CAIQSVKQGSGNEQFF. In DNA, the CDR3 is TGTGCCATCCAGAGCGTCAAACAGGGGAGTGGAAATGAGCAGTTCTTC.

The chain has TRBV7-3 and TRBJ1-5; 8 nucleotides agree with TRBD1. This CDR3 has 15 amino acids. In germline, CDR1 is SGHTA, CDR2 FQGTGA. Unmatched junction bases numbered 8, after V lost 5 bases and J lost 5 bases. The CDR3, as DNA: TGTGCCAGCAGCACGCCCGACAGGGGATATCAGCCCCAGCATTTT. Translated, it gives CASSTPDRGYQPQHF.

J is TRBJ2-5 and V is TRBV3-1; D remains ambiguous. Trimming cost V 1 base and J 2 bases, with 14 bases left between them. The germline V gene encodes CDR1 LGHDT and CDR2 YNNKEL (reference sequence). The CDR3 loop spans 16 amino acids. CDR3 in amino acids: CASSQVQATKQETQYF. As DNA, the CDR3 is TGTGCCAGCAGCCAAGTCCAGGCCACGAAGCAAGAGACCCAGTACTTC.

In this sample, this clonotype turned up a few times. V and J are TRBV6-5 and TRBJ2-7, with D possibly TRBD1 on 6 matching bases. The CDR3 is 14 residues long. The V gene's germline CDR1 is MNHEY and CDR2 SVGAGI. Trimming took off 0 bases at V and 3 bases at J, with 9 bases between the two ends. The CDR3 region is CASSYSQTGYEQYF. The CDR3 DNA reads as TGTGCCAGCAGTTACTCACAGACAGGCTACGAGCAGTACTTC.

V and J are TRBV30 and TRBJ2-1; 9 bases agree with TRBD1. CDR1 is GTSNPN, CDR2 SVGIG, per germline (reference sequence). The CDR3 is 14 amino acids. Unmatched junction bases numbered 8, after V lost 4 bases and J lost 7 bases. CDR3 sequence: CAWTKGTGRNEQFF. The CDR3 nucleotides read TGTGCCTGGACCAAAGGGACAGGGCGGAATGAGCAGTTCTTC. The whole variable domain, remainder taken from reference TRBV30 and TRBJ2-1, is SQTIHQWPATLVQPVGSPLSLECTVEGTSNPNLYWYRQAAGRGLQLLFYSVGIGQISSEVPQNLSASRPQDRQFILSSKKLLLSDSGFYLCAWTKGTGRNEQFFGPGTRLTVL.

The chain uses TRBV10-3 and TRBJ2-5, with unresolved D. The CDR3 is 11 amino acids. V lost 4 bases, J lost 5 bases, and 5 bases lay in between. Germline V lookup: CDR1 ENHRY, CDR2 SYGVKD. The CDR3 DNA reads as TGTGCCATCAGTGCGGATGAGACCCAGTACTTC. It is translated as CAISADETQYF.

The rearrangement links TRBV12-5 to TRBJ2-5, with a weak D call TRBD2 (5 bases). V lost 7 bases and J 4 bases, leaving 16 bases between the germline ends. Germline loops: CDR1 LGHNT, CDR2 FRNRAP. CDR3 length equals 14 residues. The CDR3 sequence is CASALLPGRETQYF. The DNA of the CDR3 is TGTGCTAGTGCCCTCCTCCCGGGGAGAGAGACCCAGTACTTC.